This TCR beta chain comes out of a study of T cell responses to AZD1222 COVID-19 vaccine. Study results and caveats: Seropositive AZD1222 recipients at baseline numbered only five or six. Dominant at 160-218 and 743-854, vaccine-associated CD4 TCRs also spanned spike.

The CDR3 contains 14 residues. The germline V gene encodes CDR1 LNHDA and CDR2 SQIVND (reference sequence). V shed 6 bases and J shed 4 bases, with 13 bases lying between them. Some clones are missing from TCRdb's copy, which holds only in-frame ones; the method was immunoSEQ multiplex PCR. This sample has about 140,000 clones; around 94% occur once, and the top ten carry approximately 12%. Of note for this clone: No antigen is known for it.

The receptor's source is an adult who had recovered from COVID-19. Here the sequenced sample was peripheral blood, taken after recovery from COVID-19. The rearrangement uses TRBV19 and TRBJ1-5; maybe TRBD1 (5 bases). The CDR3 bases are TGTGCCAGTAGCTCGGGACTCTATAATCAGCCCCAGCATTTT. As protein: CASSSGLYNQPQHF.